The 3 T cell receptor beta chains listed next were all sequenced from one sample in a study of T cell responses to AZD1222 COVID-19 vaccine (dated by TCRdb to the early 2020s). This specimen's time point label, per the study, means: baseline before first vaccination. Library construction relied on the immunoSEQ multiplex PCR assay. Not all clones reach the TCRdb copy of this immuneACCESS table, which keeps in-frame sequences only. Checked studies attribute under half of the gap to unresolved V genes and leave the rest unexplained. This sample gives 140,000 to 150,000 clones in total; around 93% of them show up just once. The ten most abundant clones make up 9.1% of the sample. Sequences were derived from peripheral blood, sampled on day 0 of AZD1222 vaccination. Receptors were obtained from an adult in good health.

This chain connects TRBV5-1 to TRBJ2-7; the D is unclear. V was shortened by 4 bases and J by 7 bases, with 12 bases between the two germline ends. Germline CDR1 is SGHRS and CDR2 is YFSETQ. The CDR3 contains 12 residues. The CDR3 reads CASSLTDREQYF. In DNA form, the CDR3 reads TGCGCCAGCAGCCTGACCGACCGGGAGCAGTACTTC.

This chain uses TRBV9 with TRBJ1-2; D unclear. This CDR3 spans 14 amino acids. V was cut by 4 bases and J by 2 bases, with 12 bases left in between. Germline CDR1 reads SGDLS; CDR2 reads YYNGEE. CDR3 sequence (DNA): TGTGCCAGCAGCCCGGCCCGGGGAAACTATGGCTACACCTTC. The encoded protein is CASSPARGNYGYTF.

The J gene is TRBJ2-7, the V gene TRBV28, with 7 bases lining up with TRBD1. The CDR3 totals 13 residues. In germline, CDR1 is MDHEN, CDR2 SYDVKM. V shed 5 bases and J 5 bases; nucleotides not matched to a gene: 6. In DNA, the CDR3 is TGTGCCAGCAGTAGACAGGGTCGTAACGAGCAGTACTTC. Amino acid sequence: CASSRQGRNEQYF.